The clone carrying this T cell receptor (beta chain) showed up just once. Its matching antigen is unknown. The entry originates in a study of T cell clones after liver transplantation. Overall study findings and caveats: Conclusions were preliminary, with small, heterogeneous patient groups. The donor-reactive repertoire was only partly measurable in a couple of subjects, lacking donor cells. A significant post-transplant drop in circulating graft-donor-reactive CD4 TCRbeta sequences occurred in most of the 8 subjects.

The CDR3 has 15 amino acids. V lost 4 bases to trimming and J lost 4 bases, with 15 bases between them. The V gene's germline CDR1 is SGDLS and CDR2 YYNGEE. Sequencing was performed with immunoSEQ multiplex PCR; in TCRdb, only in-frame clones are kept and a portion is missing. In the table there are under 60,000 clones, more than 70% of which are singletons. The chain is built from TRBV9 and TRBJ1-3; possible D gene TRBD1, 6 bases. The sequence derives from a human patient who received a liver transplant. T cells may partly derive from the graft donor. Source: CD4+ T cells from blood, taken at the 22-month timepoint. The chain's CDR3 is CASSPPGGQGNTIYF. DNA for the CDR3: TGTGCCAGCAGCCCCCCCGGGGGCCAAGGAAACACCATATATTTT.